The rows below give T cell receptor beta chains drawn from one sample of a study of T-cell memory formation after mild COVID-19. TCRdb re-called the 5' RACE reads with MiXCR, one entry per CDR3 protein. The sample has under 150,000 distinct CDR3 sequences, more than 15% seen once. Sequences were obtained from PBMCs or a T cell subset sorted from them (not recorded which). These receptors were taken from an adult woman who had mild COVID-19 (a few samples of this study predate the infection). Cell type and time point are not known. Each CDR3 is given with its conserved first and last residue. The D gene is left open where the match is weak.

TRBJ1-1,TRBV3-1,NA,CASSQEVRGNEAFF
TRBJ2-7,TRBV24-1,NA,CATSGGTGRQYF
TRBJ1-5,TRBV12-3/TRBV12-4,NA,CATQWGTQPQHF
TRBJ1-6,TRBV5-5,NA,CASSFQRGAGSPLHF
TRBJ2-2,TRBV6-5,NA,CASSRNRVRNTGELFF
TRBJ2-6,TRBV2,TRBD1,CASSEAGTGYSGANVLTF
TRBJ2-3,TRBV9,NA,CASSVEGGPSTDTQYF
TRBJ2-3,TRBV12-3/TRBV12-4,NA,CASSSQRDTDTQYF
TRBJ2-1,TRBV11-2,NA,CASSLDLARGTYNEQFF
TRBJ2-5,TRBV18,NA,CASSPPGVRSWVETQYF